The clone carrying this T cell receptor (beta chain) was counted once. Its target is unknown. The PCR had 60 Vbeta and 13 Jbeta primers. Per the original methods: Roughly 11 million shared chains were among about 80 million unique TCR beta chains counted in a later analysis. Assay: immunoSEQ multiplex PCR; the TCRdb copy retains only in-frame clones and omits some. V and J calls and clone size are given by that table; D and trimming were obtained from the DNA. This table has 100,000 to 150,000 clones, about 81% appearing once. The CDR3 has 18 residues. Germline V gene data show CDR1 as SEHNR and CDR2 as FQNEAQ (reference sequence). The V and J ends lost 0 bases and 0 bases, in that order; junction bases with no gene match: 6. This sample is part of a study of cytomegalovirus exposure and HLA in healthy donors. Study-level results: The authors excluded some V segments, including TRBV6-2 and TRBV6-3, as indistinguishable. In a later analysis, an Asian-associated ancestry cluster reportedly showed fewer N-insertions than the roughly 700-donor mean. For most subjects, TCR beta sequences were reported to predict HLA-A and HLA-B alleles with accuracy.

The genes are TRBV7-9 and TRBJ2-3, with 10 positions matching TRBD2. The sequence was obtained from a woman younger than 45 in good health and CMV-seronegative. Sample: PBMCs. For the CDR3, the DNA is TGTGCCAGCAGCTTAGCGGGTTTAGCGGGGGGAAGCACAGATACGCAGTATTTT. This codes for CASSLAGLAGGSTDTQYF.